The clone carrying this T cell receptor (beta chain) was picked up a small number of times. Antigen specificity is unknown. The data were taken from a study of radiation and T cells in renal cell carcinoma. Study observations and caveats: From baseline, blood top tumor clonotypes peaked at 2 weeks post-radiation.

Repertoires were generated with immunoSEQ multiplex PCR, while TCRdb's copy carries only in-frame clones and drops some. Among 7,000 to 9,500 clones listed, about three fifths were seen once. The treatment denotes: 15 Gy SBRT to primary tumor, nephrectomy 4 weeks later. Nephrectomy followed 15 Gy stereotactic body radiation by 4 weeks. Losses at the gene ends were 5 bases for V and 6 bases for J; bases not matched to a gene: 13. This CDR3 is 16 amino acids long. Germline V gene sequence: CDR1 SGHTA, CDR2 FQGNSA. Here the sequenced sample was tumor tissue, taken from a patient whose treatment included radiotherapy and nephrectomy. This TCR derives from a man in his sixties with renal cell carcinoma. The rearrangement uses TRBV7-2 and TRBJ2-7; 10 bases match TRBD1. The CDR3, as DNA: TGTGCCAGCAGCCCTGGCCACCGACAGGGGGCAAGCGAGCAGTACTTC. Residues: CASSPGHRQGASEQYF.